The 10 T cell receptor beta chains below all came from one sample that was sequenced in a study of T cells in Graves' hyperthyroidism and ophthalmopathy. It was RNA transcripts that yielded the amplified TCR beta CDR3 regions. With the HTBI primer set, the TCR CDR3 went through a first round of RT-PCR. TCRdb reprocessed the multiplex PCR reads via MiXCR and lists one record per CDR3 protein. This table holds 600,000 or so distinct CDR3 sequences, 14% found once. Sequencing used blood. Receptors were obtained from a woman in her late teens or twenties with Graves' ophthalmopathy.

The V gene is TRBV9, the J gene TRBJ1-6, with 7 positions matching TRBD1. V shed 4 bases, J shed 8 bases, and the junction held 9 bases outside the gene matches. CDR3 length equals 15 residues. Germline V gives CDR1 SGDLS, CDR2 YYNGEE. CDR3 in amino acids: CASSPGTARDSPLHF. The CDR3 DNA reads TGTGCCAGCAGCCCGGGGACAGCCAGGGATTCACCCCTCCACTTT.

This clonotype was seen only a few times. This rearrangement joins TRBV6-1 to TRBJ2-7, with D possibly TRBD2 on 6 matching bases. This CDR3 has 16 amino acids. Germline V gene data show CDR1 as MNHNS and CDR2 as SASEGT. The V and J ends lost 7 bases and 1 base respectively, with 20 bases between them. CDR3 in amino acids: CASKAGVLIVSYEQYF. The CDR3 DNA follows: TGTGCCAGCAAAGCGGGTGTCCTAATTGTGTCCTACGAGCAGTACTTC.

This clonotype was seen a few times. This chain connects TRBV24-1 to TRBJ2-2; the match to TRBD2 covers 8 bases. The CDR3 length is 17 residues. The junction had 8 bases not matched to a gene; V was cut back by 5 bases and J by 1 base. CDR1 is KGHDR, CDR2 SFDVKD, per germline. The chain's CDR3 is CATSAGRGLVNTGELFF. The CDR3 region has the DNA TGTGCCACCAGTGCGGGGCGGGGACTAGTGAACACCGGGGAGCTGTTTTTT.

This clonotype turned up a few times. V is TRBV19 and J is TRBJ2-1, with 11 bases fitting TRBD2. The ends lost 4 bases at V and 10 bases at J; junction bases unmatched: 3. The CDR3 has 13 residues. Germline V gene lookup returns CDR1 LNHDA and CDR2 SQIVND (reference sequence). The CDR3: CASSTSGRKEQFF. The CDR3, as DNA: TGTGCCAGTAGTACTAGCGGGAGGAAGGAGCAGTTCTTC.

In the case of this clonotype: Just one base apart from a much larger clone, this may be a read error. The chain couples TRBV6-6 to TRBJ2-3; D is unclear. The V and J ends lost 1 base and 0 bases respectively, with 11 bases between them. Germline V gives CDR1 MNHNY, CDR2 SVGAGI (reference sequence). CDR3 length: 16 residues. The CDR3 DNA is TGTGCCAGCAGTTACTGGGTTATTCCTAGCACAGATACGCAGTATTTT. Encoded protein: CASSYWVIPSTDTQYF.

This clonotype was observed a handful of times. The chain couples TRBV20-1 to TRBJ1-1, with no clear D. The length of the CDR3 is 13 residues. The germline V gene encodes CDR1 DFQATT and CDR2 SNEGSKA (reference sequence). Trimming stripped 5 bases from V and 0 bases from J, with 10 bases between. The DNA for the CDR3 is TGCAGTGCTGCCAATTTGTTGAACACTGAAGCTTTCTTT. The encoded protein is CSAANLLNTEAFF.

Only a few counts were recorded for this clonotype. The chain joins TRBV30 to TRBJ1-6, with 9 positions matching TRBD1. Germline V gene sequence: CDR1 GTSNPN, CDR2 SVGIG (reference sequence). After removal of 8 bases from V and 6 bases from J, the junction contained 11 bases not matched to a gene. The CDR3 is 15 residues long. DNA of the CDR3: TGTGCCGGAACCGGGACAGGGCATAGTAATTCACCCCTCCACTTT. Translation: CAGTGTGHSNSPLHF.

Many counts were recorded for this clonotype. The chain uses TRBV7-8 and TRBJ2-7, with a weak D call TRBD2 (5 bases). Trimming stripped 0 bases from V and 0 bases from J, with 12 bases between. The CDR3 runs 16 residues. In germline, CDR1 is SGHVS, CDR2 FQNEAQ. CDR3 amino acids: CASSLAVAKSSYEQYF. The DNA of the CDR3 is TGTGCCAGCAGCTTAGCGGTAGCGAAATCCTCCTACGAGCAGTACTTC. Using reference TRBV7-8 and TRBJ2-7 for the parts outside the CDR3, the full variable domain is GAGVSQSPRYKVAKRGQDVALRCDPISGHVSLFWYQQALGQGPEFLTYFQNEAQLDKSGLPSDRFFAERPEGSVSTLKIQRTQQEDSAVYLCASSLAVAKSSYEQYFGPGTRLTVT.

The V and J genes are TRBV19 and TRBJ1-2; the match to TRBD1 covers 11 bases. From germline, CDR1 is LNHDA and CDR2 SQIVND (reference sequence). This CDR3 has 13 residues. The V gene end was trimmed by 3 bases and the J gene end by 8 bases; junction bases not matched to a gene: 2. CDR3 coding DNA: TGTGCCAGTAGTATGCGGACAGGGGGCGGCTACACCTTC. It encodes CASSMRTGGGYTF.

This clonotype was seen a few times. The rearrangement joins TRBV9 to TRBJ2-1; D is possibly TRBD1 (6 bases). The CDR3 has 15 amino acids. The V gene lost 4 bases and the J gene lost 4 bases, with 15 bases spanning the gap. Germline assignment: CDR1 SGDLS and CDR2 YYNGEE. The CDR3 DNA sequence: TGTGCCAGCAGCCCCCCTAACAGGGATTACAATGAGCAGTTCTTC. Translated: CASSPPNRDYNEQFF.